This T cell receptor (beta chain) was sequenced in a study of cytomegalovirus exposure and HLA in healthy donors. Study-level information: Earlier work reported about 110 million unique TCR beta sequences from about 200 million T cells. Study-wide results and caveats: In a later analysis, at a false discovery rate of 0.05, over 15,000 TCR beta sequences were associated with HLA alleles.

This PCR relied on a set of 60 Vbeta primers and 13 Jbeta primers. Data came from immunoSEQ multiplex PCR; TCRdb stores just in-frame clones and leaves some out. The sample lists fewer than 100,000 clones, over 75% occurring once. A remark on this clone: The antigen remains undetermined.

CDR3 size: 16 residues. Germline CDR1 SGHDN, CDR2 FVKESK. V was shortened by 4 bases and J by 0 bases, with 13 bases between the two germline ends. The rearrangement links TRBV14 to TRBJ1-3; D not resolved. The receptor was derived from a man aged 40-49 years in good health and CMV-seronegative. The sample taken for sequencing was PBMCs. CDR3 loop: CASSRHRGSSGNTIYF. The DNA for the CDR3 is TGTGCCAGCAGCCGGCACCGGGGAAGCTCTGGAAACACCATATATTTT.